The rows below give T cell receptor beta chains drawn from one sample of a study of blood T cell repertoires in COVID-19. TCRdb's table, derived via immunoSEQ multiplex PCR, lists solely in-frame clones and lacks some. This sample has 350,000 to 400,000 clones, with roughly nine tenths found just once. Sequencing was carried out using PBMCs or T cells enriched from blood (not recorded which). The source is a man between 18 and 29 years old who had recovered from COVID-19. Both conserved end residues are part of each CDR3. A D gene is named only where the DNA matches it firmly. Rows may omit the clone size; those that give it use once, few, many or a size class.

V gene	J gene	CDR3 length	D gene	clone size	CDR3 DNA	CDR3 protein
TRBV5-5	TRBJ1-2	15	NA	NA	TGTGCCAGCAGCTTAGCACAGGCGCCTCCCTATGGCTACACCTTC	CASSLAQAPPYGYTF
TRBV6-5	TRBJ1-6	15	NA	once	TGTGCCAGCAGTTCGACAGGATTCCTTAATTCACCCCTCCACTTT	CASSSTGFLNSPLHF
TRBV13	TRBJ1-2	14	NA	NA	TGTGCCAGCAGCTTAGGCGGGGTTAACTATGGCTACACCTTC	CASSLGGVNYGYTF
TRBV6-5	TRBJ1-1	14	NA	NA	TGTGCCAGCAGGACGACAGACCTGAACACTGAAGCTTTCTTT	CASRTTDLNTEAFF
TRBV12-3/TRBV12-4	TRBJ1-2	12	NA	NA	TGTGCCAGCACCACAGGGTTTGATGGCTACACCTTC	CASTTGFDGYTF
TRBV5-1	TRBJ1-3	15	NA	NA	TGCGCCAGCAGCTCGGACATATACTCTGGAAACACCATATATTTT	CASSSDIYSGNTIYF
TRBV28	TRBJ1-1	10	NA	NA	TGTGCCAGCGGGCGGGGGGGTGCTTTCTTT	CASGRGGAFF
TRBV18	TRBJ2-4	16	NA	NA	TGTGCCAGCTCACCTAACAGCAATATCAGGAAAAACATTCAGTACTTC	CASSPNSNIRKNIQYF
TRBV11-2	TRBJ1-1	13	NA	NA	TGTGCCAGCAGCTTAGCCAGGAACACTGAAGCTTTCTTT	CASSLARNTEAFF
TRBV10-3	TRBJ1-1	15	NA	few	TGTGCCATCAGTGAGGCACAGGTGTTGAACACTGAAGCTTTCTTT	CAISEAQVLNTEAFF
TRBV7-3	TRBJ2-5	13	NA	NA	TGTGCCAGCAGCTTAGATTACTCAGAGACCCAGTACTTC	CASSLDYSETQYF
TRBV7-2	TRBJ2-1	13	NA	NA	TGTGCCAGCAGCTTCTGGGGCGACTATGAGCAGTTCTTC	CASSFWGDYEQFF
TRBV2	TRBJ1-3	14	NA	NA	TGTGCCAGCAGTGAATCAGGTCGCGGAAACACCATATATTTT	CASSESGRGNTIYF
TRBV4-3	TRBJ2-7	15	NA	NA	TGCGCCAGCAGCCAAGTCCCTAGCGCCTCCTACGAGCAGTACTTC	CASSQVPSASYEQYF
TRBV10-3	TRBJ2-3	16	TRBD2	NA	TGTGCCATCAGTGACACTAGCGGGAGGGCTCCAGATACGCAGTATTTT	CAISDTSGRAPDTQYF
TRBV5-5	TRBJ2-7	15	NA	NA	TGTGCCAGCAGCACGGGACACAAAAACTCCTACGAGCAGTACTTC	CASSTGHKNSYEQYF
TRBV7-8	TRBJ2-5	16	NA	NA	TGTGCCAGCAGCCCAAGGGGGGGCCGTCCTCCAGAGACCCAGTACTTC	CASSPRGGRPPETQYF
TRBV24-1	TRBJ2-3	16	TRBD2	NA	TGTGCCACCAGTGACCCCGGGCGGGGGGGCACAGATACGCAGTATTTT	CATSDPGRGGTDTQYF
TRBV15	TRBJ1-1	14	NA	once	TGTGCCACCAGCAGAGATTCCATGAACACTGAAGCTTTCTTT	CATSRDSMNTEAFF
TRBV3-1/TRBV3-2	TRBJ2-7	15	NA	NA	TGTGCCAGCATCCTTGGAGGGCCAGGGACCTACGAGCAGTACTTC	CASILGGPGTYEQYF
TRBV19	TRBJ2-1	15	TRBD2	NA	TGTGCCAGTAGTAAGGTCGGGCGGGAGTGGGATGAGCAGTTCTTC	CASSKVGREWDEQFF
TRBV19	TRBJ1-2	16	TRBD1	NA	TGTGCCAGTAGTCTCCGGGACAGGGGGCTTAACTATGGCTACACCTTC	CASSLRDRGLNYGYTF
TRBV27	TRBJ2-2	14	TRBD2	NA	TGTGCCAGCAGTTCCGGACTAGCCACCGGGGAGCTGTTTTTT	CASSSGLATGELFF
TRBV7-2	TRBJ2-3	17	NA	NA	TGTGCCAGCAGCTTAGAAGTCTTCGGGGTCTTCACAGATACGCAGTATTTT	CASSLEVFGVFTDTQYF
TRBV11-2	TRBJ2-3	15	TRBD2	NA	TGTGCCAGCAGCTTAGGGCGGGGGTCGACAGATACGCAGTATTTT	CASSLGRGSTDTQYF
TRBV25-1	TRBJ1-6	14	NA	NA	TGTGCCAGCACCCTGGGGGAGGCTTTCTCACCCCTCCACTTT	CASTLGEAFSPLHF
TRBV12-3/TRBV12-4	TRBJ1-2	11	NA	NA	TGTGCCAGCAGCTCAGGGTACGGCTACACCTTC	CASSSGYGYTF
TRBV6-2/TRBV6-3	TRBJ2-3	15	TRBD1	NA	TGTGCCAGCAGTGACCGGCAGGGGGGCACAGATACGCAGTATTTT	CASSDRQGGTDTQYF
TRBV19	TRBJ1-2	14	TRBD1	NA	TGTGCCAGTAGTGCCGGACAGGGGAACTATGGCTACACCTTC	CASSAGQGNYGYTF
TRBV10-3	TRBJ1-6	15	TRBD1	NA	TGTGCCATCAGTGAGTCGAGACAGGGAGATTCACCCCTCCACTTT	CAISESRQGDSPLHF
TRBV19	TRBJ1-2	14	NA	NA	TGTGCCACGAAAGAATTCGAGGGGGACTATGGCTACACCTTC	CATKEFEGDYGYTF
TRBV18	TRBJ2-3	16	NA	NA	TGTGCCAGCTCACCCTCGAGCGGGTTAAGCACAGATACGCAGTATTTT	CASSPSSGLSTDTQYF
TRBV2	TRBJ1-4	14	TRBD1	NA	TGTGCCAGCAGACTACAGGGGAAGAATGAAAAACTGTTTTTT	CASRLQGKNEKLFF
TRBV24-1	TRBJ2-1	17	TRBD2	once	TGTGCCACCAGTGAAGGGTCGACTAGCGGGAGAGGGGATGAGCAGTTCTTC	CATSEGSTSGRGDEQFF
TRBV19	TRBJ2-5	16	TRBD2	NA	TGTGCCAGTAGTAGGACTAGCGGGGGGCTCCAAGAGACCCAGTACTTC	CASSRTSGGLQETQYF
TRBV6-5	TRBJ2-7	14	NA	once	TGTGCCAGCAGTCTGCACGCTAACTCCTACGAGCAGTACTTC	CASSLHANSYEQYF
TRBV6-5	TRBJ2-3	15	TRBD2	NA	TGTGCCAGCAGTTTTAAGCGGGGCGATACAGATACGCAGTATTTT	CASSFKRGDTDTQYF
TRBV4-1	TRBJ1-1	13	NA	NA	TGCGCCAGCAGCCAGCCACAGGGACCTGAAGCTTTCTTT	CASSQPQGPEAFF
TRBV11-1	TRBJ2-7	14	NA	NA	TGTGCCAGCAGCTCTTCAGGAAACGCCTACGAGCAGTACTTC	CASSSSGNAYEQYF
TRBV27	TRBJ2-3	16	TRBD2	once	TGTGCCAGCAGTTTCCAGACTAGCGGAAGCACAGATACGCAGTATTTT	CASSFQTSGSTDTQYF
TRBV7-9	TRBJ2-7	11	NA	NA	TGTGCCAGCAGCAGCGGCTTCGGGCAGTACTTC	CASSSGFGQYF